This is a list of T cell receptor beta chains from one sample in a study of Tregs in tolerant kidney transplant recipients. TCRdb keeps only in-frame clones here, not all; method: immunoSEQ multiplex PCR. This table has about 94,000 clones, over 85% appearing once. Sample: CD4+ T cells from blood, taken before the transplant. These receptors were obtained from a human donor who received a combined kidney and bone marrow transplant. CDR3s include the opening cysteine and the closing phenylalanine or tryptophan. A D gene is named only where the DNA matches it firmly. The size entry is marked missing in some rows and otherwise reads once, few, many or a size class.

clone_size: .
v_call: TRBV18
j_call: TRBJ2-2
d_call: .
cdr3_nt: TGTGCCAGCTCACCACTTTTTGCGAACGTCGCCGGGGAGCTGTTTTTT
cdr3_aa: CASSPLFANVAGELFF

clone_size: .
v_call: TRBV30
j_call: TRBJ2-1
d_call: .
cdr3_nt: TGTGCCTGGAGTGCACAGACAGTGAGTCGGTTCTTC
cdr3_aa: CAWSAQTVSRFF

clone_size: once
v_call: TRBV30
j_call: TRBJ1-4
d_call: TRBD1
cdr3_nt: TGTGCCTGGGAGCCCAGGGGGGAAAAACTGTTTTTT
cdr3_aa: CAWEPRGEKLFF

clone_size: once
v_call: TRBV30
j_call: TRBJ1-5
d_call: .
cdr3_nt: TGTGCCTGGGCGGACAGTAACAATCAGCCCCAGCATTTT
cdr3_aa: CAWADSNNQPQHF

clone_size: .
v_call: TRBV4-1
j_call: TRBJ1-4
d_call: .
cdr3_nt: TGCGCCAGCAGCCATTTCAGAAACGGAGCAACTAATGAAAAACTGTTTTTT
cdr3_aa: CASSHFRNGATNEKLFF

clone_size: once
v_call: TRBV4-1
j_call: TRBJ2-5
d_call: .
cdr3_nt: TGCGCCAGCAGCCAAGGGGGACTTCAAGAGACCCAGTACTTC
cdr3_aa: CASSQGGLQETQYF

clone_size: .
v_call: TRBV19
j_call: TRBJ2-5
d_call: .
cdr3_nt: TGTGCCAGTAGTGTCAGCAGGGCGCGAGAGACCCAGTACTTC
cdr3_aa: CASSVSRARETQYF

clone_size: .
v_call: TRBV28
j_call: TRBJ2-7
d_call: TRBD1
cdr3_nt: TGTGCCAGCAGCCCTCCTGGGACAGGCTCCTACGAGCAGTACTTC
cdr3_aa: CASSPPGTGSYEQYF

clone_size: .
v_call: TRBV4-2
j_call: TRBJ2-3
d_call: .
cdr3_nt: TGTGCCAGCAGCCCGTCCCTCGGCGGGGGCACAGATACGCAGTATTTT
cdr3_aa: CASSPSLGGGTDTQYF

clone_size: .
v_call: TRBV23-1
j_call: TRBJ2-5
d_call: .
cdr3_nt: TGCCCCCCCAGCAGTCACGGTAGGCAAGGGGGAGAGACCCAGTACTTC
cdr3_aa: CPPSSHGRQGGETQYF

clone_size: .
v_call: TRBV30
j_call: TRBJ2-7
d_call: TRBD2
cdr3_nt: TGTGCCTGGAGTGTAAAACTAGCGATAAACGAGCAGTACTTC
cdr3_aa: CAWSVKLAINEQYF

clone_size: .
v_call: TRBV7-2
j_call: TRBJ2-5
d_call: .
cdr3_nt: TGTGCCAGCAGCTCGACTAGGGAAGAGACCCAGTACTTC
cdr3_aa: CASSSTREETQYF

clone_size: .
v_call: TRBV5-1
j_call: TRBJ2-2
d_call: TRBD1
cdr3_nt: TGCGCCAGCAGCTTCCGGGACAGCTGGAACACCGGGGAGCTGTTTTTT
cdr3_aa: CASSFRDSWNTGELFF

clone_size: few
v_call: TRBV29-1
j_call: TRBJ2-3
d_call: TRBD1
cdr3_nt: TGCAGCGTTGAGGGGGGACAGGGGGCAGATACGCAGTATTTT
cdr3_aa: CSVEGGQGADTQYF

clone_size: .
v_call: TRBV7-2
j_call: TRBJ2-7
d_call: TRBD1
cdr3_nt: TGTGCCAGCAGCTTACCGGGACAGAAAGGAGAGCAGTACTTC
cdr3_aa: CASSLPGQKGEQYF

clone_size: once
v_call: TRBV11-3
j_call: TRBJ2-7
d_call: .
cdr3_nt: TGTGCCAGCAGCGGCCATGAGGGAGTGGGAGTCTACGAGCAGTACTTC
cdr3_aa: CASSGHEGVGVYEQYF

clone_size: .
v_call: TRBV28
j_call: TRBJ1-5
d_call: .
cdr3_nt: TGTGCCAGCAGTTTACACGACAGTCAATGGCAGCCCCAGCATTTT
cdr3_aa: CASSLHDSQWQPQHF

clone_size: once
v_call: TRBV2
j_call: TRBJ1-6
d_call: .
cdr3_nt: TGTGCCAGCAGTGAACTGAACAGGGCGCAGTCACCCCTCCACTTT
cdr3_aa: CASSELNRAQSPLHF

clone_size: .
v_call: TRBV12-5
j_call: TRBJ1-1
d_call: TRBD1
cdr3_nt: TGTGCTAGTGGTTCTGGACAGGGCTACACTGAAGCTTTCTTT
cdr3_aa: CASGSGQGYTEAFF

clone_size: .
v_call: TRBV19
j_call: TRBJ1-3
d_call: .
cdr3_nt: TGTGCCAGTAGTCCTCCTCTCGGACAGCCTATCTATCGTCGAAACACCATATATTTT
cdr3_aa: CASSPPLGQPIYRRNTIYF

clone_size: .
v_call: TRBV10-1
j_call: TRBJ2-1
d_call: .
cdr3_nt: TGCGCCAGCAGTTGCGATAGCTTTTGCTACAATGAGCAGTTCTTC
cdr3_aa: CASSCDSFCYNEQFF

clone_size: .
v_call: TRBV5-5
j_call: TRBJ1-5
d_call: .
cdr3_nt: TGTGCCAGCAGCGAACGACAGTACAATTCAGTGGATCAGCCCCAGCATTTT
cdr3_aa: CASSERQYNSVDQPQHF